A selection of T cell receptor beta chains follows, all from one sample in a study of identical twins. TCRdb independently ran MiXCR on the 5' RACE reads; one entry per CDR3 protein. The data contain approximately 490,000 distinct CDR3 sequences, approximately 20% of them singletons. These same data were also listed under a study on yellow fever vaccine responses in identical twins.

Material: CD4+ T cells sorted from blood. The source of these receptors is a woman aged 18-30 years in good health. Both conserved end residues are part of each CDR3. Fields, in order: clone size, V gene, D gene, J gene, CDR3 DNA, CDR3 protein. A D gene is named only where the DNA matches it firmly. Size is omitted from some rows. Given values are once, few, many or a class for expanded clones.

few,TRBV10-3,TRBD1,TRBJ2-6,TGTGCCATCACGACAGGGTCTGGGGCCAACGTCCTGACTTTC,CAITTGSGANVLTF
few,TRBV18,.,TRBJ2-2,TGTGCCAGCTCACCTGGGGCCTTTTACACCGGGGAGCTGTTTTTT,CASSPGAFYTGELFF
.,TRBV2,.,TRBJ2-2,TGTGCCAGCAGTGAAATTTCCCCCTACACCGGGGAGCTGTTTTTT,CASSEISPYTGELFF
once,TRBV6-1,.,TRBJ1-1,TGTGCCAGCAGTAAAGCGGGGGGGCAGAACACTGAAGCTTTCTTT,CASSKAGGQNTEAFF
few,TRBV12-3/TRBV12-4,.,TRBJ2-2,TGTGCCAGCAGTTGGAGGACCGGGGAGCTGTTTTTT,CASSWRTGELFF
few,TRBV2,.,TRBJ2-3,TGTGCCAGCAGTGAACGGGGCGGCACAGATACGCAGTATTTT,CASSERGGTDTQYF
few,TRBV4-1,TRBD2,TRBJ2-2,TGCGCCAGCAGCCCGCGGGGGGCGCCCGGGGAGCTGTTTTTT,CASSPRGAPGELFF
.,TRBV5-1,.,TRBJ1-1,TGCGCCAGCAGCTTGGGTCTGGGATCGAACACTGAAGCTTTCTTT,CASSLGLGSNTEAFF
once,TRBV29-1,.,TRBJ1-2,TGCAGCGTTGTTGAGGGCGCCTATGGCTACACCTTC,CSVVEGAYGYTF
.,TRBV6-5,.,TRBJ1-2,TGTGCCAGCAGTTACTCTAGGGCCCAAGGCTACACCTTC,CASSYSRAQGYTF
.,TRBV5-1,TRBD1,TRBJ1-1,TGCGCCAGCAGCACCGGGACAGCCTATGACACTGAAGCTTTCTTT,CASSTGTAYDTEAFF
.,TRBV20-1,.,TRBJ2-7,TGCAGTGCTAGTCCCCTTAGGGTTAGTATGACCTACGAGCAGTACTTC,CSASPLRVSMTYEQYF
.,TRBV12-3/TRBV12-4,.,TRBJ1-2,TGTGCCAGCAGACCAGGACAGTCCCCTTGGCATGGCTACACCTTC,CASRPGQSPWHGYTF
few,TRBV5-1,.,TRBJ2-1,TGCGCCAGCAGCTTGGCGGGGGAAGCCTACAATGAGCAGTTCTTC,CASSLAGEAYNEQFF
.,TRBV7-9,TRBD2,TRBJ2-5,TGTGCCAGCAGCTTTCGGGTGGGACTAGGCCAAGAGACCCAGTACTTC,CASSFRVGLGQETQYF
.,TRBV6-1,.,TRBJ1-2,TGTGCCAGCAGACCCCCCGGGCAGACCTATGGCTACACCTTC,CASRPPGQTYGYTF
few,TRBV11-2,TRBD2,TRBJ2-5,TGTGCCAGCAGCTGGACTAGCGTTGGAGAGACCCAGTACTTC,CASSWTSVGETQYF
few,TRBV12-3/TRBV12-4,TRBD1,TRBJ1-1,TGTGCCAGCAGTTTAGGGGCAGGGGGCATCACTGAAGCTTTCTTT,CASSLGAGGITEAFF
few,TRBV12-3/TRBV12-4,TRBD2,TRBJ2-5,TGTGCCAGCAGTTTAGGGGTAGCGGGGGGAGAGGAGACCCAGTACTTC,CASSLGVAGGEETQYF
.,TRBV20-1,TRBD2,TRBJ2-1,TGCAGTGCTAGATCCGGGACTAGCGGGAGGGGTAATGAGCAGTTCTTC,CSARSGTSGRGNEQFF
.,TRBV18,TRBD2,TRBJ2-7,TGTGCCAGCTCACCAGTGGGAGGGCCCTACGAGCAGTACTTC,CASSPVGGPYEQYF
.,TRBV11-2,.,TRBJ1-1,TGTGCCAGCAGCTTAGGGGTAGAAGAAGCTTTCTTT,CASSLGVEEAFF
.,TRBV28,.,TRBJ2-1,TGTGCCAGCAGGGGCCCCATTAACTACAATGAGCAGTTCTTC,CASRGPINYNEQFF
.,TRBV7-2,TRBD2,TRBJ2-3,TGTGCCAGCAGCTTAGCGCTTGGCGGGGGGCCCACAGATACGCAGTATTTT,CASSLALGGGPTDTQYF
.,TRBV5-1,.,TRBJ1-3,TGCGCCAGCAGCTTGGACAGTGCCGCCTCTGGAAACACCATATATTTT,CASSLDSAASGNTIYF
few,TRBV12-5,TRBD1,TRBJ2-6,TGTGCTAGTGGTTTGCCCCAGGGGGCTGGGGCCAACGTCCTGACTTTC,CASGLPQGAGANVLTF
.,TRBV4-1,.,TRBJ2-1,TGCGCCAGCAGCCAAGATGGGCCAAGAGGAGTTGAGCAGTTCTTC,CASSQDGPRGVEQFF
many,TRBV5-1,.,TRBJ1-3,TGCGCCAGCAGCCCAACAGGGAACACCATATATTTT,CASSPTGNTIYF
few,TRBV5-1,.,TRBJ2-3,TGCGCCAGCAGCCTGATTGGGGGAAGAGATGGAGATACGCAGTATTTT,CASSLIGGRDGDTQYF
.,TRBV3-1,.,TRBJ2-7,TGTGCCAGCAGCGTCGGACACAACGAGCAGTACTTC,CASSVGHNEQYF
.,TRBV3-1,.,TRBJ2-5,TGTGCCAGCAGCCAACGGTCACCAGCCCAAGAGACCCAGTACTTC,CASSQRSPAQETQYF
few,TRBV28,TRBD1,TRBJ1-2,TGTGCCAGCAGTCAGGACAGGGCGAGGGGCTACACCTTC,CASSQDRARGYTF
few,TRBV5-1,TRBD1,TRBJ2-5,TGCGCCAGCAGCATGGACAGGGCAGGGACCCAGTACTTC,CASSMDRAGTQYF
few,TRBV20-1,.,TRBJ1-4,TGCAGTGCTAAACTACAGGGTGGGCGTGAAAAACTGTTTTTT,CSAKLQGGREKLFF
.,TRBV5-1,.,TRBJ2-5,TGCGCCAGCAGCTCAGACCCAGGGCCCACTGAGACCCAGTACTTC,CASSSDPGPTETQYF
.,TRBV10-2,.,TRBJ2-5,TGCGCCAGCAGTGTGTACCAGGGTGAGACCCAGTACTTC,CASSVYQGETQYF
.,TRBV7-9,.,TRBJ1-6,TGTGCCAGCAGCTTAGCTGGCAGTCCTAATTCACCCCTCCACTTT,CASSLAGSPNSPLHF
.,TRBV2,.,TRBJ2-5,TGTGCCAGCAGTGAAGTGACAGGCGGGGAGACCCAGTACTTC,CASSEVTGGETQYF
.,TRBV29-1,TRBD1,TRBJ2-7,TGCAGCGTGTTACCGGGACAGGGCTCCTACGAGCAGTACTTC,CSVLPGQGSYEQYF
.,TRBV20-1,.,TRBJ2-1,TGCAGTGCTAGAGATCAGGATTACAATGAGCAGTTCTTC,CSARDQDYNEQFF
.,TRBV10-3,.,TRBJ2-1,TGTGCCATCAGTGAGCCGCTTTTAAGTCACAATGAGCAGTTCTTC,CAISEPLLSHNEQFF
few,TRBV12-3/TRBV12-4,TRBD1,TRBJ2-7,TGTGCCAGCAGTCCCAGGGGGTCTCTCTCCTACGAGCAGTACTTC,CASSPRGSLSYEQYF
few,TRBV5-1,TRBD2,TRBJ2-5,TGCGCCAGCAGCCCCGGGGGGGGCAGGAGGCAAGAGACCCAGTACTTC,CASSPGGGRRQETQYF
.,TRBV12-3/TRBV12-4,TRBD1,TRBJ2-2,TGTGCCAACGGACAGGGTGGAGGCGGGGAGCTGTTTTTT,CANGQGGGGELFF
few,TRBV12-3/TRBV12-4,.,TRBJ1-5,TGTGCCAGCAGCCCTAGTGTGTCCTTTAGCAATCAGCCCCAGCATTTT,CASSPSVSFSNQPQHF
few,TRBV27,.,TRBJ2-3,TGTGCCAGCAGTTCCACTCATAGCGTATTGGTAGATACGCAGTATTTT,CASSSTHSVLVDTQYF
few,TRBV3-1,.,TRBJ2-7,TGTGCCAGCAGCCCTAACCGAGGAGGCCGGGTGGAGCAGTACTTC,CASSPNRGGRVEQYF
.,TRBV6-1,TRBD1,TRBJ2-1,TGTGCCAGCAGTACAGCGGGACAGGGAAACAATGAGCAGTTCTTC,CASSTAGQGNNEQFF
.,TRBV29-1,.,TRBJ1-6,TGCAGCGTTGTAGGGGACAATAATAATTCACCCCTCCACTTT,CSVVGDNNNSPLHF
once,TRBV10-3,.,TRBJ2-1,TGTGCCATCAAGGAGGGGGGAAATGAGCAGTTCTTC,CAIKEGGNEQFF
few,TRBV25-1,.,TRBJ2-7,TGTGCCAGCAGTGGTTATCGGAAGGACAGTTACGAGCAGTACTTC,CASSGYRKDSYEQYF
few,TRBV5-1,.,TRBJ2-1,TGCGCCAGCAGCTTGGAGCAAACGGGGTCAAACAATGAGCAGTTCTTC,CASSLEQTGSNNEQFF
.,TRBV5-1,TRBD1,TRBJ2-3,TGCGCCAGCAGCAACGGACAGGGCACAGATACGCAGTATTTT,CASSNGQGTDTQYF
few,TRBV28,.,TRBJ1-1,TGTGCCAGCACCTTTCACGGGTACAGAACGAACACTGAAGCTTTCTTT,CASTFHGYRTNTEAFF